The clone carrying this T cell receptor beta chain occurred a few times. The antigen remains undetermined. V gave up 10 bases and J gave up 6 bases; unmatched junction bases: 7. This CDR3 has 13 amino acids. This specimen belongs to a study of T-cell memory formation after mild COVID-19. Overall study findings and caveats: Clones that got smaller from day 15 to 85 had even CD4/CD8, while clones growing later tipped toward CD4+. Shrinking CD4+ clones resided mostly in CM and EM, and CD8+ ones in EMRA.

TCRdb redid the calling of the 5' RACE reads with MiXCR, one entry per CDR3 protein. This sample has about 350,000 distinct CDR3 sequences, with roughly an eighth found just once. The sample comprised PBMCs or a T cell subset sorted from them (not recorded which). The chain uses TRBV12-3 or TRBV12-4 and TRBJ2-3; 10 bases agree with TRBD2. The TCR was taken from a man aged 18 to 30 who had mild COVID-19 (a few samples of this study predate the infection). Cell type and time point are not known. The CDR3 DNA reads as TGTGCCATCGGGACTAGCGCTGTGGATACGCAGTATTTT. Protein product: CAIGTSAVDTQYF.